The 10 T cell receptor beta chains below were found in one sample sequenced in a study of blood T cell repertoires in COVID-19. This table comes from immunoSEQ multiplex PCR, and its TCRdb copy is limited to in-frame clones, with some not included. The data show 120,000 to 150,000 clones, 70% to 90% seen once. Sequenced input: peripheral blood. These receptors all stem from a middle-aged man with acute or convalescent COVID-19.

The rearrangement uses TRBV7-2 and TRBJ1-1, with TRBD1 matching over 11 bases. CDR3 length: 15 amino acids. The germline V gene encodes CDR1 SGHTA and CDR2 FQGNSA. J was trimmed by 4 bases and V by 2 bases; bases with no gene match: 3. Written as DNA, the CDR3 is TGTGCCAGCAGCTTATGGGGACAGGGGGGCACTGAAGCTTTCTTT. Its translation is CASSLWGQGGTEAFF.

Only one count was recorded for this clone. The J gene is TRBJ2-2, the V gene TRBV5-6; D unclear. The CDR3 extends over 15 amino acids. Germline CDR1 SGHDT, CDR2 YYEEEE. V dropped 4 bases and J dropped 1 base, with 11 bases sitting between them. The CDR3 DNA reads as TGTGCCAGCAGCAATGGGCTCAAGAACACCGGGGAGCTGTTTTTT. It codes for CASSNGLKNTGELFF. The whole variable domain, remainder taken from reference TRBV5-6 and TRBJ2-2, is DAGVTQSPTHLIKTRGQQVTLRCSPKSGHDTVSWYQQALGQGPQFIFQYYEEEERQRGNFPDRFSGHQFPNYSSELNVNALLLGDSALYLCASSNGLKNTGELFFGEGSRLTVL.

The rearrangement links TRBV3-1 (or the pseudogene TRBV3-2) to TRBJ1-6; D not resolved. Trimming removed 4 bases from V and 8 bases from J, with 21 bases in between. Germline CDR1 LGHDT, CDR2 YNNKEL (reference sequence). This CDR3 comprises 17 residues. The CDR3 DNA reads TGTGCCAGCAGCCTCCGGGAACGACGGTTATCAGATTCACCCCTCCACTTT. Its protein product is CASSLRERRLSDSPLHF.

The rearrangement links TRBV7-9 to TRBJ1-6, with D perhaps TRBD1 (5 bases). Trimming took 7 bases from V and 7 from J, leaving 17 bases between them. Germline-derived CDR1 and CDR2 are SEHNR and FQNEAQ (reference sequence). This CDR3 has 15 residues. The CDR3 sequence is CASTNRGFGNSPLHF. CDR3 nucleotide sequence: TGTGCCAGCACCAACCGGGGGTTTGGAAATTCACCCCTCCACTTT.

The chain recombines TRBV14 with TRBJ1-6; D call uncertain. The CDR3 is made up of 13 amino acids. CDR1 SGHDN and CDR2 FVKESK come from the germline V gene. The V end lost 4 bases, the J end lost 6 bases, and 7 bases lay between the germline ends. This CDR3 reads CASSLMANSPLHF. CDR3 in DNA: TGTGCCAGCAGCCTCATGGCTAATTCACCCCTCCACTTT.

The gene calls are TRBV30 and TRBJ2-3; weak D call: TRBD2 (7 bases). The germline CDR1 and CDR2 sequences are GTSNPN and SVGIG (reference sequence). Trimming took off 3 bases at V and 4 bases at J, with 11 bases between the two ends. The CDR3 is 13 residues long. CDR3 in amino acids: CAWRGGAPDTQYF. Here the CDR3 DNA reads TGTGCCTGGAGAGGGGGGGCCCCAGATACGCAGTATTTT.

V is TRBV27 and J is TRBJ2-3; a weak D match, TRBD2 (5 bases). The CDR3 sequence is 15 residues long. V lost 3 bases and J 1 base, leaving 11 bases between the germline ends. Germline V gives CDR1 MNHEY, CDR2 SMNVEV (reference sequence). CDR3 coding DNA: TGTGCCAGCAGTTTGGCAGCGGCTGGCACAGATACGCAGTATTTT. Encoded protein: CASSLAAAGTDTQYF.

The chain couples TRBV4-1 to TRBJ2-7; a possible D gene is TRBD1 (6 bases). CDR1 is MGHRA, CDR2 YSYEKL, per germline. The length of the CDR3 is 15 residues. V lost 0 bases, J lost 2 bases, and 11 bases lay in between. In DNA, the CDR3 is TGCGCCAGCAGCCAAGAAAGGAGACAGGCCTACGAGCAGTACTTC. This encodes CASSQERRQAYEQYF.

The J gene is TRBJ1-2, the V gene TRBV6-6; D is undetermined. The CDR3 is made up of 13 amino acids. The ends were cut back, 0 bases at V and 3 bases at J, with 5 bases in the middle. CDR1 MNHNY and CDR2 SVGAGI come from the germline V gene (reference sequence). In DNA form, the CDR3 reads TGTGCCAGCAGTTACTCTCCCTACTATGGCTACACCTTC. Its protein is CASSYSPYYGYTF.

In the case of this clone: The junction departs from the called germline gene at one end, perhaps through a read error. This chain joins TRBV25-1 and TRBJ1-1; 7 bases agree with TRBD1. The CDR3 has 16 amino acids. CDR1 and CDR2 (germline): MGHDK, SYGVNS. For the CDR3, the DNA is TGTGCCTGCAGGGCACGACAGGGAACGCGGTCCACTGAAGCTTTCTTT. Its protein is CACRARQGTRSTEAFF.